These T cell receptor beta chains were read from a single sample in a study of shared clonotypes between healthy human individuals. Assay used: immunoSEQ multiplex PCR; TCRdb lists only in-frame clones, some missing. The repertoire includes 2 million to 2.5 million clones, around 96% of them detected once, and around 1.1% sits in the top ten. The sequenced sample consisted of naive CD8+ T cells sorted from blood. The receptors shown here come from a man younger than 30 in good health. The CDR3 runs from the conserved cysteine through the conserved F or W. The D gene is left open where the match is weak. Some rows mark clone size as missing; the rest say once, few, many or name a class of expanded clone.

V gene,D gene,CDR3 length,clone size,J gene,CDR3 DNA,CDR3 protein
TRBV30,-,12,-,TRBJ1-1,TGTGCCTGGAGTGTGACAGGCACTGAAGCTTTCTTT,CAWSVTGTEAFF
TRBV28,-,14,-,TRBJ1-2,TGTGCCAGCAGTTTGGTCGACCGGCTTTATGGCTACACCTTC,CASSLVDRLYGYTF
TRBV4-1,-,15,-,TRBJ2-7,TGCGCCAGCAGCCAAGGACAGGTCAGCTCCTACGAGCAGTACTTC,CASSQGQVSSYEQYF
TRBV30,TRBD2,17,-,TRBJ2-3,TGTGCCTGGATGCCGCGGGGGGGCCATCTGTTGACAGATACGCAGTATTTT,CAWMPRGGHLLTDTQYF
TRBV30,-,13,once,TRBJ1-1,TGTGCCTGGAGTGACGCGCCTGGGAGTGAAGCTTTCTTT,CAWSDAPGSEAFF
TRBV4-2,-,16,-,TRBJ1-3,TGTGCCAGCAGCCTCCAACGGGTACAGGGAGATAACACCATATATTTT,CASSLQRVQGDNTIYF
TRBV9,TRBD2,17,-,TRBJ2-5,TGTGCCAGCAGCGTAGTAGCTAGCGGACCCGCCGAGGGGACCCAGTACTTC,CASSVVASGPAEGTQYF
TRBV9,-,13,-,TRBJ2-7,TGTGCCAGCAGCGCCTGGGGGGCCTACGAGCAGTACTTC,CASSAWGAYEQYF
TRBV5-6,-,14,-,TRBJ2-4,TGTGCCAGCAGCTCCTGGGACTTGGCATACATTCAGTACTTC,CASSSWDLAYIQYF
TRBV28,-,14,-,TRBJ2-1,TGTGCCAGCAGTTTGAGGGGCTCCTACAATGAGCAGTTCTTC,CASSLRGSYNEQFF
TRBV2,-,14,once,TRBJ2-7,TGTGCCAGCAGTGCGGAGGGGGCCCCCTACGAGCAGTACTTC,CASSAEGAPYEQYF
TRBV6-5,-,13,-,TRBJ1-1,TGTGCCAGCAGTTACGGGGAGGACACTGAAGCTTTCTTT,CASSYGEDTEAFF
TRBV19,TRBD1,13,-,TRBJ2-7,TGTGCCAGTAGTCCGGGACAGTTCTACGAGCAGTACTTC,CASSPGQFYEQYF
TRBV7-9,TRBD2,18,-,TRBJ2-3,TGTGCCAGCAGCCCAGCTTCGAGACTAGCGGGTCCGACAGATACGCAGTATTTT,CASSPASRLAGPTDTQYF
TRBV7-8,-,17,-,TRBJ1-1,TGTGCCAGCAGCTTACCAGTCACGGGTACTGCGAGCACTGAAGCTTTCTTT,CASSLPVTGTASTEAFF
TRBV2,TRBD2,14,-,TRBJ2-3,TGTGCCAGCAGTCCTAGCGGGAGTGTAGATACGCAGTATTTT,CASSPSGSVDTQYF
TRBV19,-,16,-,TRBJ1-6,TGTGCCAGTAGTCCCCGAGAGAGCTCCTATAATTCACCCCTCCACTTT,CASSPRESSYNSPLHF
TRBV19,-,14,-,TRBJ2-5,TGTGCCAGTAGTGTTGAGATATCCGGCGGGACCCAGTACTTC,CASSVEISGGTQYF
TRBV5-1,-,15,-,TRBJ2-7,TGCGCCAGCAGCTTCAGCAGGGAGGTGGTATACGAGCAGTACTTC,CASSFSREVVYEQYF
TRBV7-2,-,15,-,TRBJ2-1,TGTGCCAGCAGCTTAGCCCACTCGCCGTACAATGAGCAGTTCTTC,CASSLAHSPYNEQFF
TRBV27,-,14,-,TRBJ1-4,TGTGCCAGCAGCGCAGGGTACACTAATGAAAAACTGTTTTTT,CASSAGYTNEKLFF
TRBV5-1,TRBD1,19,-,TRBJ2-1,TGCGCCAGCAGCTCGACCGGGACAGGGTCCATCCGCCCCTACAATGAGCAGTTCTTC,CASSSTGTGSIRPYNEQFF
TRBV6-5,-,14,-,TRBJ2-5,TGTGCCAGCATGGGCGGTGGGCAGGAAGAGACCCAGTACTTC,CASMGGGQEETQYF
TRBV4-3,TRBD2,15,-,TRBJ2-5,TGCGCCAGCAGCCCTACCGGGGGGTCCCAAGAGACCCAGTACTTC,CASSPTGGSQETQYF
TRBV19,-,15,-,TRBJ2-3,TGTGCCAGTAGTATTGTAGGGGTTGGCACAGATACGCAGTATTTT,CASSIVGVGTDTQYF
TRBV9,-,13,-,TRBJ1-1,TGTGCCAGCAGCGTAGAGGGCAACACTGAAGCTTTCTTT,CASSVEGNTEAFF
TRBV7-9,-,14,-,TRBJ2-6,TGTGCCAGCAGCTTACTACAGGCTGAGGACGTCCTGACTTTC,CASSLLQAEDVLTF
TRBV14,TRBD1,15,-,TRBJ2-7,TGTGCCAGCAGAGTCACAGGGGGTTTATCCTACGAGCAGTACTTC,CASRVTGGLSYEQYF
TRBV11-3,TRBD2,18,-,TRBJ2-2,TGTGCCAGCAGCTTAGATGGTAGCGGGGATATGAACACCGGGGAGCTGTTTTTT,CASSLDGSGDMNTGELFF
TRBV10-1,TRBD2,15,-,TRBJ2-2,TGCGCCAGCAGTGAATCTAGCGGGAGAACCGGGGAGCTGTTTTTT,CASSESSGRTGELFF
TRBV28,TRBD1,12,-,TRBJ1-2,TGTGCCAGCAGTTTCGGGACAGGGAGAAGGACCTTC,CASSFGTGRRTF
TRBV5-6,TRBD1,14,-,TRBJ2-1,TGTGCCAGCAGCTTGGGGACAGGGCTAAATGAGCAGTTCTTC,CASSLGTGLNEQFF
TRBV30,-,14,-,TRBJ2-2,TGTGCCTGGAGTGTTATGGGGGGCACCGGGGAGCTGTTTTTT,CAWSVMGGTGELFF
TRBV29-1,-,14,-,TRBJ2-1,TGCAGCGTTATTATTCGGGAAACCTACAATGAGCAGTTCTTC,CSVIIRETYNEQFF
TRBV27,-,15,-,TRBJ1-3,TGTGCCAGCAGTTTAGGCGTAGGGCTTGGAAACACCATATATTTT,CASSLGVGLGNTIYF
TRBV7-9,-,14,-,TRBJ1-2,TGTGCCAGCAGCCCGGGGGCCGGGATGGATGGCTACACCTTC,CASSPGAGMDGYTF
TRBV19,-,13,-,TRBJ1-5,TGTGCCAGTAGTATAGATCCCTATCAGCCCCAGCATTTT,CASSIDPYQPQHF
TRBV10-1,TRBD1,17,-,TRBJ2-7,TGCGCCAGCAGGGACCCGGGACAGGGGATTAGCTCCTACGAGCAGTACTTC,CASRDPGQGISSYEQYF
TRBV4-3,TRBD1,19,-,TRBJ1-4,TGCGCCAGCAGCCAAGAGCCGGGACAGGACTTTGCAACTAATGAAAAACTGTTTTTT,CASSQEPGQDFATNEKLFF
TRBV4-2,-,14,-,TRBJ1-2,TGTGCCAGCAGCCCCGGTCTCCTCGCCCAAGGCTACACCTTC,CASSPGLLAQGYTF
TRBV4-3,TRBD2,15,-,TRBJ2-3,TGCGCCAGCAGCCCGGGACTAGCGGTAACAGATACGCAGTATTTT,CASSPGLAVTDTQYF
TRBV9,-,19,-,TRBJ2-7,TGTGCCAGCAGCGTAGAGGCTGGGGTTGGGCGGCTTACGACCTACGAGCAGTACTTC,CASSVEAGVGRLTTYEQYF
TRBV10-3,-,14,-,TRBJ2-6,TGTGCCACCGCGGGACAGCCTGGGGCCAACGTCCTGACTTTC,CATAGQPGANVLTF
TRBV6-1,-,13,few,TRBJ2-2,TGTGCCAGCAGTGAACAAGCCACCGGGGAGCTGTTTTTT,CASSEQATGELFF
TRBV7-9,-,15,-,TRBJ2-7,TGTGCCAGCAGCACACTATCGGGATTCGCCTACGAGCAGTACTTC,CASSTLSGFAYEQYF
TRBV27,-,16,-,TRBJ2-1,TGTGCCAGCAGTCCCTCGGGGCTGGCGGGACGAATTGAGCAGTTCTTC,CASSPSGLAGRIEQFF
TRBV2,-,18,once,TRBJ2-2,TGTGCCAGCACCGAGGGGAGAGGGGTGGTCCCGAACACCGGGGAGCTGTTTTTT,CASTEGRGVVPNTGELFF